The present TCR beta chain was sequenced within a study of post-analysis software for immune sequencing data. Study-wide results and limits: There were about five TRBV segments more frequent in patients than controls, and TRBV5-6, TRBV5-1 and TRBV20-1 were among them.

Germline values: CDR1 SGDLS, CDR2 YYNGEE. The CDR3 is 15 residues long. With 0 bases removed from V and 4 bases from J, the gap between germline ends came to 13 bases. For this clonotype: Its specificity is unknown.

Every TCR beta cDNA library bore unique molecular identifiers. TCRdb called the PCR reads again in MiXCR, with one record for every CDR3 protein. The sample lists some 890,000 distinct CDR3 sequences; around 53% were seen once. The sequencing input was blood. This receptor was taken from a girl aged 10-17 years with multiple sclerosis. This chain connects TRBV9 to TRBJ1-2, with D unclear. For the CDR3, the DNA is TGTGCCAGCAGCGTAGATGGAACGGGCCTCTATGGCTACACCTTC. It yields the protein CASSVDGTGLYGYTF.